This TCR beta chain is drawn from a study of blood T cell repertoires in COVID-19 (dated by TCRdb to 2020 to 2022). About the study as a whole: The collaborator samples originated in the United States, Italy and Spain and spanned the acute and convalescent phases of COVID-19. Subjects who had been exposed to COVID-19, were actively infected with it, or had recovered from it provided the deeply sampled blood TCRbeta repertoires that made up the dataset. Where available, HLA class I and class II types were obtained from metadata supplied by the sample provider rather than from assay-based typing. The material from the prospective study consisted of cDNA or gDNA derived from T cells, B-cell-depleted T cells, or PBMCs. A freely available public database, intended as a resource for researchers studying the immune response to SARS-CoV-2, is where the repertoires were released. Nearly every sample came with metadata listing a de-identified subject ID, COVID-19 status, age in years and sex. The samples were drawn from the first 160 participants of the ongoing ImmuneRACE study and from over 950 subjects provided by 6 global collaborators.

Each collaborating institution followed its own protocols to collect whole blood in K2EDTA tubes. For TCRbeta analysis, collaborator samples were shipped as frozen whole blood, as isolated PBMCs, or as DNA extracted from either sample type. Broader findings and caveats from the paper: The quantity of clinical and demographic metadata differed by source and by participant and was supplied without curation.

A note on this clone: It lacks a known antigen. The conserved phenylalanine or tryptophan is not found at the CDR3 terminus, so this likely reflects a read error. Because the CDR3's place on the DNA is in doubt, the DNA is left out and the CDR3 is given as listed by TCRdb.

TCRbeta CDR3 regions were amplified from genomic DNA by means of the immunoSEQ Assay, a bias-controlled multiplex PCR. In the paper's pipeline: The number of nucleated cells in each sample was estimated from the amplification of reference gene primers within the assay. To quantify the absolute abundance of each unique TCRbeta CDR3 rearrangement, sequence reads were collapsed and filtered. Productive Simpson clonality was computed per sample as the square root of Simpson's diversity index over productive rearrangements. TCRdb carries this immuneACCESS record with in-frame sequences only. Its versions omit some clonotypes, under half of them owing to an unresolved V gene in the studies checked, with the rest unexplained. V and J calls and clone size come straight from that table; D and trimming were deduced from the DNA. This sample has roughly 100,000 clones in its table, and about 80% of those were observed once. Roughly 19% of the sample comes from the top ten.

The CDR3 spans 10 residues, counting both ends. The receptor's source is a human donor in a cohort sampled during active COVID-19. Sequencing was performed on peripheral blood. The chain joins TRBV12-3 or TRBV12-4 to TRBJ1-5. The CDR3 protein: CASSLGEEGA.